These 31 T cell receptor beta chains came from one sample sequenced in a study of long-term antiretroviral therapy in people with HIV. Researchers report immunoSEQ v3.0 was run at survey level. Repertoires were generated with immunoSEQ multiplex PCR, while TCRdb's copy carries only in-frame clones and drops some. The profile covers 20,000 to 25,000 clones, with approximately 80% appearing a single time and 12% taken by the ten largest. The sample was unsorted PBMCs, taken 1.6 years after starting antiretroviral therapy. The source is a middle-aged man with HIV.

The chain links TRBV7-6 to TRBJ2-3, with TRBD2 matching 11 bases. Looked up from germline, CDR1 is SGHVS and CDR2 is FNYEAQ. The CDR3 extends over 16 amino acids. V trimming: 1 base; J trimming: 4 bases; junction bases outside the gene matches: 4. The CDR3 protein is CASSLGLAGGADTQYF. The CDR3 region has the DNA TGTGCCAGCAGCTTAGGATTAGCGGGAGGGGCAGATACGCAGTATTTT. The full variable domain, in which reference TRBV7-6 and TRBJ2-3 provide the parts outside the CDR3, is GAGVSQSPRYKVTKRGQDVALRCDPISGHVSLYWYRQALGQGPEFLTYFNYEAQQDKSGLPNDRFSAERPEGSISTLTIQRTEQRDSAMYRCASSLGLAGGADTQYFGPGTRLTVL.

This CDR3 reads CASSPLGLAIGTDTQYF. The CDR3 nucleotides are TGTGCCAGCTCACCACTGGGACTAGCGATCGGCACAGATACGCAGTATTTT. The chain has TRBV18 and TRBJ2-3; 10 bases line up with TRBD2. Germline assignment: CDR1 KGHSH and CDR2 LQKENI. V shed 1 base, J shed 1 base, and the junction held 5 bases outside the gene matches. The CDR3 consists of 17 residues. The full variable domain, completed using reference TRBV18 and TRBJ2-3, is NAGVMQNPRHLVRRRGQEARLRCSPMKGHSHVYWYRQLPEEGLKFMVYLQKENIIDESGMPKERFSAEFPKEGPSILRIQQVVRGDSAAYFCASSPLGLAIGTDTQYFGPGTRLTVL.

The chain combines TRBV18 with TRBJ2-7; 10 nucleotides match TRBD1. The CDR3 totals 15 residues. Germline CDR1 KGHSH, CDR2 LQKENI. J gave up 6 bases and V 2 bases, and 7 bases lay outside the gene matches. The CDR3 protein is CASSPGAGTGVEQYF. DNA of the CDR3: TGTGCCAGCTCACCAGGAGCCGGGACAGGGGTCGAGCAGTACTTC.

V and J are TRBV4-1 and TRBJ2-3; D is possibly TRBD2 (5 bases). Trimming pared 0 bases from V and 5 bases from J, leaving 12 bases between. Germline V CDR1 and CDR2: MGHRA, YSYEKL. The CDR3 sequence is 15 residues long. DNA for the CDR3: TGCGCCAGCAGCCAAGAAAGATCGGGAAGAGATACGCAGTATTTT. It specifies CASSQERSGRDTQYF.

The table lists this clone with a count of one. This chain uses TRBV2 with TRBJ1-2; no firm D call. The V end was cut by 5 bases, the J end by 1 base, with 20 bases between. This CDR3 is built from 17 residues. Germline V gene lookup returns CDR1 SNHLY and CDR2 FYNNEI. The CDR3 here is CASSSTRLSVINYGYTF. The CDR3 DNA is TGTGCCAGCAGTTCCACCAGACTGTCAGTGATTAACTATGGCTACACCTTC. Drawing the rest from reference TRBV2 and TRBJ1-2, the complete variable domain is EPEVTQTPSHQVTQMGQEVILRCVPISNHLYFYWYRQILGQKVEFLVSFYNNEISEKSEIFDDQFSVERPDGSNFTLKIRSTKLEDSAMYFCASSSTRLSVINYGYTFGSGTRLTVV.

V gene TRBV6-1 combines with J gene TRBJ1-5; tentative D call: TRBD1 (6 bases). The CDR3 is made up of 12 amino acids. Germline lookup yields CDR1 MNHNS and CDR2 SASEGT. V was trimmed by 7 bases and J by 9 bases, leaving 13 bases between them. CDR3 sequence: CASKTGSTPQHF. The CDR3 DNA follows: TGTGCCAGCAAAACAGGGTCTACGCCCCAGCATTTT.

The CDR3 sequence is CASRPSTDTQYF. CDR3 nucleotide sequence: TGTGCCAGCAGACCCAGCACAGATACGCAGTATTTT. This sequence joins TRBV7-9 and TRBJ2-3; the D is unclear. From germline, CDR1 is SEHNR and CDR2 FQNEAQ (reference sequence). The V and J ends lost 6 bases and 0 bases respectively, with 4 bases between them. The CDR3 has 12 amino acids.

This chain links TRBV15 with TRBJ2-5; D perhaps matches TRBD2 (6 bases). Germline CDR1 reads LNHNV; CDR2 reads YYDKDF (reference sequence). The V gene lost 4 bases and the J gene lost 7 bases, with 16 bases spanning the gap. The CDR3 runs 14 residues. The CDR3 spells CATSTWREVGTQYF. CDR3 coding DNA: TGTGCCACCAGCACCTGGAGGGAGGTCGGGACCCAGTACTTC. Together with reference TRBV15 and TRBJ2-5, the CDR3 gives the full variable domain: DAMVIQNPRYQVTQFGKPVTLSCSQTLNHNVMYWYQQKSSQAPKLLFHYYDKDFNNEADTPDNFQSRRPNTSFCFLDIRSPGLGDTAMYLCATSTWREVGTQYFGPGTRLLVL.

The chain combines TRBV6-1 with TRBJ1-3; no firm D call. The CDR3 runs 15 residues. Per germline, CDR1 MNHNS and CDR2 SASEGT. V gave up 1 base and J gave up 0 bases, with 7 bases separating them. CDR3 residues: CASSEGSYSGNTIYF. The CDR3 region has the DNA TGTGCCAGCAGTGAAGGAAGTTACTCTGGAAACACCATATATTTT.

The chain combines TRBV6-1 with TRBJ2-5; tentative D call: TRBD2 (6 bases). V lost 6 bases and J lost 4, with 12 bases in between. Per the germline V gene, CDR1 is MNHNS and CDR2 is SASEGT. The CDR3 runs to 13 residues. CDR3 nucleotides: TGTGCCAGCAGCGCCCGGGGAGGAGAGACCCAGTACTTC. Protein: CASSARGGETQYF.

This chain connects TRBV9 to TRBJ2-7, with D perhaps TRBD2 (6 bases). The V gene's germline CDR1 is SGDLS and CDR2 YYNGEE. V dropped 1 base and J dropped 6 bases, with 17 bases sitting between them. CDR3 length: 15 residues. CDR3 nucleotide sequence: TGTGCCAGCAGCGTAATTGGGGACTTCCGTGGCGAGCAGTACTTC. It is translated as CASSVIGDFRGEQYF.

This clone occurred a few times. This chain joins TRBV5-4 and TRBJ2-2, with 9 nucleotides matching TRBD1. The CDR3 is 16 residues long. Per germline, CDR1 SGHNT and CDR2 YYREEE (reference sequence). V trimming: 0 bases; J trimming: 1 base; junction bases outside the gene matches: 1. CDR3 coding DNA: TGTGCCAGCAGCTTGGACAGGGGGCAGAACACCGGGGAGCTGTTTTTT. It encodes CASSLDRGQNTGELFF.

Only a few counts were recorded for this clone. CDR3 in DNA: TGTGCCAGCAGCCGGGTATTGGGAACCGGGGAGCTGTTTTTT. It encodes CASSRVLGTGELFF. The rearrangement links TRBV4-2 to TRBJ2-2, with D hard to call. Per germline, CDR1 LGHNA and CDR2 YNFKEQ. The CDR3 has 14 residues. V lost 4 bases and J lost 5, with 11 bases in between.

The chain joins TRBV5-5 to TRBJ1-3; 9 bases are shared with TRBD1. The V and J ends lost 4 bases and 4 bases, in that order; junction bases with no gene match: 6. Germline CDR1 and CDR2: SGHKS and YYEKEE (reference sequence). The CDR3 consists of 15 residues. DNA for the CDR3: TGTGCCAGCAGCCTGGACAGGGGATGGGGAAACACCATATATTTT. Translating it yields CASSLDRGWGNTIYF.

This rearrangement joins TRBV29-1 to TRBJ2-3; no reliable D call. Germline V lookup: CDR1 SQVTM, CDR2 ANQGSEA. The CDR3 extends over 10 amino acids. Trimming left V 7 bases short and J 4 bases short, with 6 bases between. The CDR3 DNA reads TGCAGCGGCCGTTCAGATACGCAGTATTTT. Translation: CSGRSDTQYF.

The chain uses TRBV7-8 and TRBJ1-5; 8 bases map to TRBD1. There are 14 residues in the CDR3. Germline CDR1 SGHVS, CDR2 FQNEAQ. J lost 7 bases, V lost 4 bases, and 6 bases had no gene match. The CDR3 loop reads CASSSGQGKQPQHF. The CDR3 region has the DNA TGTGCCAGCAGCTCTGGACAGGGAAAACAGCCCCAGCATTTT.

The chain employs TRBV7-8 and TRBJ2-7; D gene unclear. Germline V CDR1 and CDR2: SGHVS, FQNEAQ. Trimming removed 5 bases at V and 3 bases at J, with 8 bases between. This CDR3 has 12 amino acids. The CDR3 reads CASSPGIYEQYF. CDR3 DNA: TGTGCCAGCAGCCCTGGGATCTACGAGCAGTACTTC.

CDR3 amino acids: CASSVEDRVYEQYF. DNA for the CDR3: TGTGCCAGCAGCGTAGAAGACAGGGTCTACGAGCAGTACTTC. This chain connects TRBV9 to TRBJ2-7; the match to TRBD1 covers 7 bases. The CDR3 has 14 residues. J lost 3 bases, V lost 0 bases, and 3 bases had no gene match. The germline gives CDR1 SGDLS, CDR2 YYNGEE.

The chain is built from TRBV11-3 and TRBJ2-5; D not certain. This CDR3 is built from 13 residues. V was shortened by 5 bases and J by 1 base, with 8 bases between the two germline ends. The germline V gene encodes CDR1 SGHNT and CDR2 YENEEA. This CDR3 is CASSPRPQETQYF. CDR3 sequence (DNA): TGTGCCAGCAGCCCCCGCCCCCAAGAGACCCAGTACTTC.

The chain joins TRBV2 to TRBJ1-1; D is unresolved. Trimming took 6 bases from V and 5 from J, leaving 7 bases between them. Germline V CDR1 and CDR2: SNHLY, FYNNEI. This CDR3 contains 11 residues. The CDR3 region has the DNA TGTGCCAGCAGCACGAAAACTGAAGCTTTCTTT. Translating it yields CASSTKTEAFF.

The chain is built from TRBV7-9 and TRBJ1-1; D is unclear. Trimming cost V 3 bases and J 0 bases, with 8 bases left between them. The length of the CDR3 is 14 residues. CDR1 and CDR2 (germline): SEHNR, FQNEAQ (reference sequence). The CDR3 loop reads CASSFERLNTEAFF. The DNA for the CDR3 is TGTGCCAGCAGCTTTGAGAGACTGAACACTGAAGCTTTCTTT.

This clone was counted a single time. J is TRBJ1-1 and V is TRBV29-1; TRBD1 aligns across 8 bases. Trimming removed 3 bases from V and 3 bases from J; junction bases left unmatched: 6. CDR3 size: 14 residues. The germline V gene encodes CDR1 SQVTM and CDR2 ANQGSEA. The CDR3 protein is CSVDPDRGYTEAFF. DNA for the CDR3: TGCAGCGTTGATCCCGACAGGGGCTACACTGAAGCTTTCTTT.

The chain recombines TRBV18 with TRBJ2-2; D not certain. V was trimmed by 3 bases and J by 1 base, leaving 6 bases between them. The CDR3 is 14 residues long. Germline lookup yields CDR1 KGHSH and CDR2 LQKENI. Here the CDR3 DNA reads TGTGCCAGCTCACCCCTCCAGAACACCGGGGAGCTGTTTTTT. Its protein product is CASSPLQNTGELFF. The full variable domain, completed using reference TRBV18 and TRBJ2-2, is NAGVMQNPRHLVRRRGQEARLRCSPMKGHSHVYWYRQLPEEGLKFMVYLQKENIIDESGMPKERFSAEFPKEGPSILRIQQVVRGDSAAYFCASSPLQNTGELFFGEGSRLTVL.

This chain connects TRBV27 to TRBJ1-5; no clear D gene. Germline loops: CDR1 MNHEY, CDR2 SMNVEV (reference sequence). The CDR3 totals 16 residues. Trimming left V 5 bases short and J 3 bases short, with 17 bases between. The DNA for the CDR3 is TGTGCCAGCAGTCCCGAAGCGGCTATAGTCAATCAGCCCCAGCATTTT. Protein: CASSPEAAIVNQPQHF.

This rearrangement joins TRBV13 to TRBJ2-5, with 9 bases identical to TRBD2. CDR1 and CDR2 from the germline V gene are PRHDT and FYEKMQ (reference sequence). CDR3 length: 15 amino acids. V gave up 5 bases and J gave up 1 base; unmatched junction bases: 5. The CDR3 coding sequence is TGTGCCAGCAGCCCCGTGACTAGCGGCCAAGAGACCCAGTACTTC. It yields the protein CASSPVTSGQETQYF.

The rearrangement uses TRBV19 and TRBJ2-2, with D hard to call. CDR3 length equals 13 residues. Trimming cost V 6 bases and J 4 bases, with 9 bases left between them. Germline CDR1 reads LNHDA; CDR2 reads SQIVND (reference sequence). CDR3 DNA sequence: TGTGCCAGTAGAGGGCCCGGCACCGGGGAGCTGTTTTTT. Its translation is CASRGPGTGELFF.

This chain joins TRBV27 and TRBJ1-1; 7 bases line up with TRBD1. The CDR3 sequence is 16 residues long. With 4 bases clipped from V and 9 bases from J, the junction kept 17 bases outside the gene matches. Germline assignment: CDR1 MNHEY and CDR2 SMNVEV (reference sequence). This chain's CDR3 is CASSSYPDRVGSQAFF. For the CDR3, the DNA is TGTGCCAGCAGTTCCTACCCTGACAGGGTCGGTAGTCAAGCTTTCTTT.

The J gene is TRBJ2-1, the V gene TRBV30, with a possible D match to TRBD1 (6 bases). The ends were cut back, 4 bases at V and 7 bases at J, with 20 bases in the middle. This CDR3 spans 15 amino acids. Germline lookup yields CDR1 GTSNPN and CDR2 SVGIG (reference sequence). CDR3 in amino acids: CAWTPDSGNWNEQFF. CDR3 bases: TGTGCCTGGACGCCGGACAGTGGAAATTGGAATGAGCAGTTCTTC.

This chain uses TRBV4-1 with TRBJ2-7; weak D call: TRBD1 (5 bases). CDR1 and CDR2 from the germline V gene are MGHRA and YSYEKL. The CDR3 is made up of 16 amino acids. V lost 0 bases and J 4 bases, leaving 16 bases between the germline ends. The CDR3 bases are TGCGCCAGCAGCCAAGATGATGGGCAGGGCGATTACGAGCAGTACTTC. Its translation: CASSQDDGQGDYEQYF.

The CDR3 reads CASSLGQGGDQPQHF. The CDR3 nucleotides read TGTGCCAGCAGCCTCGGACAGGGAGGGGATCAGCCCCAGCATTTT. The chain is built from TRBV2 and TRBJ1-5; 8 bases map to TRBD1. The junction had 9 bases not matched to a gene; V was cut back by 6 bases and J by 5 bases. CDR3 length: 15 amino acids. Germline CDR1 SNHLY, CDR2 FYNNEI. The full variable domain, rest sourced from reference TRBV2 and TRBJ1-5, is EPEVTQTPSHQVTQMGQEVILRCVPISNHLYFYWYRQILGQKVEFLVSFYNNEISEKSEIFDDQFSVERPDGSNFTLKIRSTKLEDSAMYFCASSLGQGGDQPQHFGDGTRLSIL.

The chain joins TRBV9 to TRBJ1-2; 12 nucleotides agree with TRBD1. Germline V gives CDR1 SGDLS, CDR2 YYNGEE. The CDR3 extends over 17 amino acids. The junction had 8 bases not matched to a gene; V was cut back by 0 bases and J by 5 bases. DNA for the CDR3: TGTGCCAGCAGCGTAGGCCCGGGACAGGGGGCAGGTTATGGCTACACCTTC. Its protein is CASSVGPGQGAGYGYTF.